The 3 T cell receptor beta chains below all came from one sample that was sequenced in a study of metastatic and nonmetastatic thyroid tumors. TCRdb re-analyzed the PCR reads using MiXCR. The sample holds tens of thousands of clones, roughly 26% seen once. Patients underwent thyroid surgery, and none had received any treatment before it. Sequencing input: blood. These receptors were taken from a female donor with papillary thyroid cancer or a benign thyroid nodule (not recorded which). Some clones in this sample may be carry-over from other donors' samples.

By sample fraction, this clone is medium-sized (0.01 to 0.1%). The rearrangement uses TRBV6-2 or TRBV6-3 and TRBJ2-1; D possibly corresponds to TRBD2 (7 bases). The CDR3 covers 15 residues. The V and J ends lost 10 bases and 5 bases respectively, with 21 bases between them. Germline-derived CDR1 and CDR2 are MNHEY and SVGEGT. The CDR3 reads CATEGGTLMNNEQFF. The DNA for the CDR3 is TGTGCCACCGAGGGAGGGACACTGATGAACAATGAGCAGTTCTTC.

On this clone: The junction departs from the called germline gene at one end, perhaps through a read error. V usage is TRBV20-1 and J usage is TRBJ2-7; possibly TRBD1 or TRBD2 for D (6 bases each). Germline values: CDR1 DFQATT, CDR2 SNEGSKA (reference sequence). The CDR3 consists of 13 residues. CDR3 loop: CRSGTGASYEQYF. CDR3 nucleotides: TGTAGGTCCGGGACGGGGGCCTCCTACGAGCAGTACTTC.

V gene TRBV28 combines with J gene TRBJ2-5; D could derive from TRBD1 or TRBD2 (5 bases each). The V gene lost 8 bases and the J gene lost 7 bases, with 14 bases spanning the gap. Germline V gene lookup returns CDR1 MDHEN and CDR2 SYDVKM. The CDR3 runs to 12 residues. CDR3: CASGAPGRTQYF. In DNA form, the CDR3 reads TGTGCCAGCGGAGCGCCGGGGCGGACCCAGTACTTC.